This TCR beta chain was recorded in a study of memory CD4+ T cells and cytomegalovirus serostatus. Across the study: This sample comes from healthy Belgian adults, several CMV seropositive, under 25 seronegative. Study-wide findings and caveats: Each of some 67 CMV-associated TCRbeta sequences occurred in one to five individuals.

On this clone itself: Its specificity is unknown.

Produced via immunoSEQ multiplex PCR; TCRdb's table is partial and in-frame only. The profile shows roughly 64,000 clones, 60% to 80% of them singletons. Deletions cut 2 bases from V and 7 bases from J, with 15 bases between. There are 15 residues in the CDR3. Germline CDR1 is SGHAT and CDR2 is FQNNGV. The sort gate was single viable CD3+CD4+CD8-CD45RO+ cells for memory CD4+ T cells. Donors' CMV status reflects serum IgG against pp150, pp28, p38, p52. Positive selection with CD4 microbeads enriched total CD4+ T cells. The receptor's source is an adult in good health and CMV-seronegative. The rearrangement joins TRBV11-2 to TRBJ2-1; D is perhaps TRBD2 (6 bases). Sequenced input: memory CD4+ T cells from blood. The CDR3 sequence: CASSLHTTRPNEQFF. As DNA, the CDR3 is TGTGCCAGCAGCTTACATACGACTAGGCCAAATGAGCAGTTCTTC.